This TCR beta chain was identified in a study of blood T cell repertoires in COVID-19. Study summary: The analysed material was cDNA or gDNA that came from T cells, B-cell-depleted T cells, or PBMCs.

The method was immunoSEQ multiplex PCR; TCRdb's version includes in-frame clones alone and lacks a portion of them. The sample holds about 140,000 clones; under 90% are singletons and the top ten take around 3.7%. The CDR3 is 14 residues long. V lost 4 bases to trimming and J lost 10 bases; unmatched junction nucleotides: 6. From germline, CDR1 is SGHKS and CDR2 YYEKEE (reference sequence). This clonotype was obtained from a man in his sixties or seventies who had recovered from COVID-19. The chain links TRBV5-5 to TRBJ1-6, with TRBD1 identical over 9 bases. Sequences were obtained from peripheral blood. CDR3 coding DNA: TGTGCCAGCAGCCGGGGACAGGGCGACTCACCCCTCCACTTT. Its protein product is CASSRGQGDSPLHF.